Here is one T cell receptor (beta chain) with its context. TCRdb's table, derived via immunoSEQ multiplex PCR, lists solely in-frame clones and lacks some. The sample lists more than 90,000 clones, 80% to 90% occurring once. CDR3 length: 13 residues. The germline V gene encodes CDR1 MNHEY and CDR2 SMNVEV (reference sequence). Between the trimmed V and J ends, which lost 2 bases and 5 bases, there was a span of 9 bases. The data derive from a study of radiotherapy plus CTLA-4 blockade in lung cancer. Overall study context: For 15% to 20% of patients, objective responses occurred, and 30% to 35% had disease control.

Source: peripheral blood, taken from a patient treated with radiotherapy plus ipilimumab. The sequence came from a human donor with non-small cell lung cancer that progressed on radiotherapy plus ipilimumab. The rearrangement joins TRBV27 to TRBJ1-1, with unresolved D. CDR3 nucleotides: TGTGCCAGCAGTTTACAGAGATGGACTGAAGCTTTCTTT. Translated, it gives CASSLQRWTEAFF.